The T cell receptor (beta chain) described here comes from a study of blood T cell repertoires in COVID-19. Study at large: T cells, B-cell-depleted T cells, or PBMCs supplied cDNA or gDNA.

Trimming shortened V by 0 bases and J by 5 bases, and 7 bases separated the two germline ends. The CDR3 totals 13 residues. CDR1 is KGHSH and CDR2 is LQKENI in the germline V gene. As handled by the study authors: Reference gene primers were amplified, and this amplification served to estimate nucleated cell counts. Only in-frame clones appear in the TCRdb table, and some are missing; sequencing was by immunoSEQ multiplex PCR. Clonal size and the V and J genes are those of that table, whereas D and trimming came from the DNA. The data contain 90,000 to 110,000 clones, roughly 80% of them singletons. The source is a woman in her 70s with acute or convalescent COVID-19. The sample was peripheral blood. This chain joins TRBV18 and TRBJ2-5; D uncertain. The DNA for the CDR3 is TGTGCCAGCTCACCACCAACTGTGGAGACCCAGTACTTC. It specifies CASSPPTVETQYF.